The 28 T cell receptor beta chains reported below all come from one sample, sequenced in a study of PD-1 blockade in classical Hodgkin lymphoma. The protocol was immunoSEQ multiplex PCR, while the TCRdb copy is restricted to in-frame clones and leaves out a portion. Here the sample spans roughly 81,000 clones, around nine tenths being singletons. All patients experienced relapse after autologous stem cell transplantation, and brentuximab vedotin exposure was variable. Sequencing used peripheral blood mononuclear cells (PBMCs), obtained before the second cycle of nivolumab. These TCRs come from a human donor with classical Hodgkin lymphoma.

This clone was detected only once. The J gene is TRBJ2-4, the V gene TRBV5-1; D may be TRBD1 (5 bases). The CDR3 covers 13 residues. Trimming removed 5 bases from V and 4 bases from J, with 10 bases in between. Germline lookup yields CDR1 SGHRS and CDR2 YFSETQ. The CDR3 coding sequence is TGCGCCAGCAGAAGGACAACGAAAAACATTCAGTACTTC. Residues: CASRRTTKNIQYF.

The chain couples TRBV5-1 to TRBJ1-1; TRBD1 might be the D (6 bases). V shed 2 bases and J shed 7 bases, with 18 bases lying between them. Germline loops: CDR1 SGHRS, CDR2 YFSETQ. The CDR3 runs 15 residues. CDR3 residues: CASSFGQRPKGEAFF. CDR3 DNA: TGCGCCAGCAGCTTTGGACAGCGCCCTAAGGGTGAAGCTTTCTTT.

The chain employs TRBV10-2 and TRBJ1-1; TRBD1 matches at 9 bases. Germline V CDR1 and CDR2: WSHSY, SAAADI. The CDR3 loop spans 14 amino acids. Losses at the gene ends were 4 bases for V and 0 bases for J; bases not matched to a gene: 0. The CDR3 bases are TGCGCCAGCAGTGGGACAGGGGTGAACACTGAAGCTTTCTTT. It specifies CASSGTGVNTEAFF.

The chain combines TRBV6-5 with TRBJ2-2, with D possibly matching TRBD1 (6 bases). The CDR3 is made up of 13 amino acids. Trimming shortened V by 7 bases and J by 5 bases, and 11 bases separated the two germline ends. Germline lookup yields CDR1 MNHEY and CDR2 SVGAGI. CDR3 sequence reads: CASNPQGTGELFF. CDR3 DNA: TGTGCCAGCAACCCACAGGGAACCGGGGAGCTGTTTTTT.

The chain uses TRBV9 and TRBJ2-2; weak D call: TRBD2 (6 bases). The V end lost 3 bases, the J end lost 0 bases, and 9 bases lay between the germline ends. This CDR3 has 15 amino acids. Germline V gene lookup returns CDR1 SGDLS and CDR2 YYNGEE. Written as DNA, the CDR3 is TGTGCCAGCAGCGAGGAGGGAGCGAACACCGGGGAGCTGTTTTTT. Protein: CASSEEGANTGELFF. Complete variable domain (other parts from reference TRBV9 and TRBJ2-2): DSGVTQTPKHLITATGQRVTLRCSPRSGDLSVYWYQQSLDQGLQFLIQYYNGEERAKGNILERFSAQQFPDLHSELNLSSLELGDSALYFCASSEEGANTGELFFGEGSRLTVL.

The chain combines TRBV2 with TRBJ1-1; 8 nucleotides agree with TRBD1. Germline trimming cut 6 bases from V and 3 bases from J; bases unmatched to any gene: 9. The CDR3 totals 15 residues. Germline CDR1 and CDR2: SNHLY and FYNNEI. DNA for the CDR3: TGTGCCAGCAGCGAAACCGGACAGGGAGACACTGAAGCTTTCTTT. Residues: CASSETGQGDTEAFF.

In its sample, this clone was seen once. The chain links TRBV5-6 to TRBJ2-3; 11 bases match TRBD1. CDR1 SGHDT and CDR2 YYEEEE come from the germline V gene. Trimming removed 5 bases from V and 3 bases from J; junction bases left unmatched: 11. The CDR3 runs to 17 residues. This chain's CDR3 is CASSYDHRDRGTDTQYF. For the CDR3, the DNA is TGTGCCAGCAGTTATGATCACCGGGACAGGGGGACAGATACGCAGTATTTT.

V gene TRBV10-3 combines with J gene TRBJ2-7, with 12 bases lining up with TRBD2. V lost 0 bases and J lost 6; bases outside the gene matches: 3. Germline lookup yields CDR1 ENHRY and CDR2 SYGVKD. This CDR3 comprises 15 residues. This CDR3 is CAISESTSGRSEQYF. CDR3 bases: TGTGCCATCAGTGAGTCAACTAGCGGGAGGTCCGAGCAGTACTTC.

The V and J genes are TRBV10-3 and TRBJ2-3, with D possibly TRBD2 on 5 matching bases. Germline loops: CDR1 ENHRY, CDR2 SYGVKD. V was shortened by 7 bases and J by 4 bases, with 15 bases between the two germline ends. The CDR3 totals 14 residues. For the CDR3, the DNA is TGTGCCATCATGGTAGGACGGGGAGCAGATACGCAGTATTTT. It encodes CAIMVGRGADTQYF.

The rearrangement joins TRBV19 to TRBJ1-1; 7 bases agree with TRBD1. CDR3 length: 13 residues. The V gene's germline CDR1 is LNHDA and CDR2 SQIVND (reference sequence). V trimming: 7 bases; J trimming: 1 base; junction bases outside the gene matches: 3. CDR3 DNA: TGTGCCAGTAACGGACAGGAGAACACTGAAGCTTTCTTT. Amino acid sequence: CASNGQENTEAFF.

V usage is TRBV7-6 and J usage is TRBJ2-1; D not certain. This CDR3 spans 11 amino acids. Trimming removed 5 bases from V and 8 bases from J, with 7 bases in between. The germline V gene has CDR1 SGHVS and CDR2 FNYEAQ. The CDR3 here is CASSPGDEQFF. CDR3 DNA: TGTGCCAGCAGCCCTGGGGATGAGCAGTTCTTC.

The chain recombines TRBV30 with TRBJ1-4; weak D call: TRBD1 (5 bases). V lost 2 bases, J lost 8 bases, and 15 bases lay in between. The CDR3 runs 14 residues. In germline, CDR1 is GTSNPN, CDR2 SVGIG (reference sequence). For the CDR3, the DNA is TGTGCCTGGAGTCGGGGACGAGTAAGGGAAAAACTGTTTTTT. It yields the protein CAWSRGRVREKLFF.

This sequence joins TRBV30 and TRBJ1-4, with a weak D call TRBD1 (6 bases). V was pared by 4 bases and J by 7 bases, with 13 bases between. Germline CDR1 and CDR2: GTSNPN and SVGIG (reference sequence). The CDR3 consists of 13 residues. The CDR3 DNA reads TGTGCCTGGACCTTAGGGGGTTCTGAAAAACTGTTTTTT. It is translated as CAWTLGGSEKLFF.

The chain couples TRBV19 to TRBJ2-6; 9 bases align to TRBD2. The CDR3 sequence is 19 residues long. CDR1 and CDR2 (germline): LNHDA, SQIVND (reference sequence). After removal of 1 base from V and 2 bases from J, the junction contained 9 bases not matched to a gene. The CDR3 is CASSIGVKRGAAGANVLTF. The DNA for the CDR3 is TGTGCCAGTAGTATAGGGGTCAAGCGGGGGGCGGCTGGGGCCAACGTCCTGACTTTC. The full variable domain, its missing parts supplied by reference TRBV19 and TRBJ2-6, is DGGITQSPKYLFRKEGQNVTLSCEQNLNHDAMYWYRQDPGQGLRLIYYSQIVNDFQKGDIAEGYSVSREKKESFPLTVTSAQKNPTAFYLCASSIGVKRGAAGANVLTFGAGSRLTVL.

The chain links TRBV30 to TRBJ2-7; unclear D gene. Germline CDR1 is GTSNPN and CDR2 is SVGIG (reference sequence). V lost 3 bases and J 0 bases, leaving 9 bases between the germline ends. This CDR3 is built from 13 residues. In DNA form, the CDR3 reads TGTGCCTGGAGACACAGTGCCTCCTACGAGCAGTACTTC. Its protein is CAWRHSASYEQYF.

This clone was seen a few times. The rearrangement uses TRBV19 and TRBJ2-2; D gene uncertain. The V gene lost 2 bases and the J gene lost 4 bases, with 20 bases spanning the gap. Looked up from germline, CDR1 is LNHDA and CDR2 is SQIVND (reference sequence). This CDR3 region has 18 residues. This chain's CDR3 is CASSIFPRLSRSTGELFF. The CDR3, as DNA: TGTGCCAGTAGTATATTCCCTCGATTAAGCAGATCCACCGGGGAGCTGTTTTTT.

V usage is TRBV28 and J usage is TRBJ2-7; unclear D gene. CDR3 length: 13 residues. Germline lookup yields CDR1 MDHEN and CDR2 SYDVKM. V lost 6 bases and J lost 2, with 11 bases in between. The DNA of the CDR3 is TGTGCCAGCAGACGAACCGCAACCTACGAGCAGTACTTC. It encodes CASRRTATYEQYF.

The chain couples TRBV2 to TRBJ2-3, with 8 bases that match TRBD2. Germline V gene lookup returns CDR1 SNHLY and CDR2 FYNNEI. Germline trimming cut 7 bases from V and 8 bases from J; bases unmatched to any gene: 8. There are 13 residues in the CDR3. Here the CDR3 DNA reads TGTGCCAGCAAGACCGGACTAGCTTCTACGCAGTATTTT. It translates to CASKTGLASTQYF.

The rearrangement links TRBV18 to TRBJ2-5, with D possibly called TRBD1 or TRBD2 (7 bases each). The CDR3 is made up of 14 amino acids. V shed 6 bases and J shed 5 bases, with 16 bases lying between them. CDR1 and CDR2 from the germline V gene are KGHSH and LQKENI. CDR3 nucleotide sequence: TGTGCCAGCTCCCGAAGACAGGGAGGGGAGACCCAGTACTTC. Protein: CASSRRQGGETQYF.

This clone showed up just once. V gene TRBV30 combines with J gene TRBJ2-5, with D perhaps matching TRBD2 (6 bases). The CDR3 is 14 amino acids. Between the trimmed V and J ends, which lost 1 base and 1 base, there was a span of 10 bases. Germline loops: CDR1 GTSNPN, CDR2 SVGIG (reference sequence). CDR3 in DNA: TGTGCCTGGAGTGGCGGAGGGACCCAAGAGACCCAGTACTTC. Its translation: CAWSGGGTQETQYF.

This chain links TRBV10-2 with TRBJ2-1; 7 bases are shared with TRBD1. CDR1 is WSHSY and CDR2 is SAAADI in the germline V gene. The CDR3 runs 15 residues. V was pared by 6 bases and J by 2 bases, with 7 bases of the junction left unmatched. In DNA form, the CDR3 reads TGCGCCAGCAGCTATGACAGGGTACCCTACAATGAGCAGTTCTTC. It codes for CASSYDRVPYNEQFF.

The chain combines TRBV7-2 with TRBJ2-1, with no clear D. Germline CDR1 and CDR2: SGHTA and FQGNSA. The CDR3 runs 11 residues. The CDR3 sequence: CAAFSYNEQFF. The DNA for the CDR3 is TGTGCGGCTTTCTCCTACAATGAGCAGTTCTTC.

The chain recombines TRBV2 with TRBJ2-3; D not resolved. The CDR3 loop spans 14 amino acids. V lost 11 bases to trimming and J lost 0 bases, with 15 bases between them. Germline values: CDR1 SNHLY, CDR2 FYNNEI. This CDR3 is CASRIPTSTDTQYF. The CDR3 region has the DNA TGTGCCTCCAGGATCCCCACTAGCACAGATACGCAGTATTTT.

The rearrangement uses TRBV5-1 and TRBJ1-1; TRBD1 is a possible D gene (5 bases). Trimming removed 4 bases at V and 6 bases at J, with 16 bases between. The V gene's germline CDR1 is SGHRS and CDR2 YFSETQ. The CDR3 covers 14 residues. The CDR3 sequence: CASSRSWGISEAFF. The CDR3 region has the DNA TGCGCCAGCAGCAGGAGCTGGGGGATATCTGAAGCTTTCTTT.

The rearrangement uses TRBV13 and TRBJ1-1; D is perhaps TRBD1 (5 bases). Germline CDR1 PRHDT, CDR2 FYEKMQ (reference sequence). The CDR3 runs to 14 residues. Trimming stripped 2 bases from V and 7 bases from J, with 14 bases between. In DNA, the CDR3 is TGTGCCAGCAGCTTAATTTCCCAGGGTATTGAAGCTTTCTTT. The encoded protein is CASSLISQGIEAFF.

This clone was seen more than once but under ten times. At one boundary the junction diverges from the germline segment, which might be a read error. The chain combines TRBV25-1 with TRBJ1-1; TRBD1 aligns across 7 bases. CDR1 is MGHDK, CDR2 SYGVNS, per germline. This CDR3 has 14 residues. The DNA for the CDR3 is TGTGCCTGCAGAGAAACAGGGGTTGGGACTGAAGCTTTCTTT. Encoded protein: CACRETGVGTEAFF. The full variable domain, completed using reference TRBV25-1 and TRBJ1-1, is EADIYQTPRYLVIGTGKKITLECSQTMGHDKMYWYQQDPGMELHLIHYSYGVNSTEKGDLSSESTVSRIRTEHFPLTLESARPSHTSQYLCACRETGVGTEAFFGQGTRLTVV.

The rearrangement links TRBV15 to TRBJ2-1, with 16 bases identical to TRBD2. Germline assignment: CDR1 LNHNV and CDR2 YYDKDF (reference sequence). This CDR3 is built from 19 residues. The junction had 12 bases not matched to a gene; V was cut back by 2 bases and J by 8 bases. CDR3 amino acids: CATSRSPGLAGGIKDEQFF. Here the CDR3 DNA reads TGTGCCACCAGCAGATCGCCGGGACTAGCGGGAGGGATTAAAGATGAGCAGTTCTTC.

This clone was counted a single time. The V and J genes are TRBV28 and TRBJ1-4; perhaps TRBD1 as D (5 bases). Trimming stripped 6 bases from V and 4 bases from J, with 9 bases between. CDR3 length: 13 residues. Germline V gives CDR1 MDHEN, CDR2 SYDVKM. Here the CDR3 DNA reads TGTGCCAGCAGGACTCAGGGTAATGAAAAACTGTTTTTT. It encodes CASRTQGNEKLFF.